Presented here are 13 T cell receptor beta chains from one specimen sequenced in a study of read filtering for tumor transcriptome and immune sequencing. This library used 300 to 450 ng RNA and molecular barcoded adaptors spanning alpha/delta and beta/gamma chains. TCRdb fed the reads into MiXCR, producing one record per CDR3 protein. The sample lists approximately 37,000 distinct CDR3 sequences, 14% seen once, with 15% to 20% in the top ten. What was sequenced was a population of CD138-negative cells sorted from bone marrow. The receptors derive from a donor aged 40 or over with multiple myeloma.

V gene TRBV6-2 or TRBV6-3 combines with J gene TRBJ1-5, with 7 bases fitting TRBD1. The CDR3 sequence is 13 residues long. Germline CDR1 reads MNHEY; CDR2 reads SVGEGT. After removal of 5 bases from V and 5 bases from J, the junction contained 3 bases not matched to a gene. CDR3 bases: TGTGCCAGCAGTGACAGGGTCTATCAGCCCCAGCATTTT. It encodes CASSDRVYQPQHF.

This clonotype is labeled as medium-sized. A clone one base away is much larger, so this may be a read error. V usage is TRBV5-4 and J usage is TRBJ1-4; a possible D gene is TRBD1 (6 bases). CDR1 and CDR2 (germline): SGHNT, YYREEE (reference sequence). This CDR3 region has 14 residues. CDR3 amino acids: CASGGGPFNEKRFF. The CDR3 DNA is TGTGCCAGCGGGGGCGGACCTTTTAATGAAAAACGGTTTTTT.

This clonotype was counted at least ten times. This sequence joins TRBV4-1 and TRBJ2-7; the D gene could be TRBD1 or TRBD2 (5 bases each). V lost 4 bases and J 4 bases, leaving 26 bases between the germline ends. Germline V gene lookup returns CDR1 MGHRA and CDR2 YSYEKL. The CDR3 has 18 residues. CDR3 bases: TGCGCCAGCAGCCCTCAACCTTCGGGACCCTCTTCAATGTACGAGCAGTACTTC. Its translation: CASSPQPSGPSSMYEQYF.

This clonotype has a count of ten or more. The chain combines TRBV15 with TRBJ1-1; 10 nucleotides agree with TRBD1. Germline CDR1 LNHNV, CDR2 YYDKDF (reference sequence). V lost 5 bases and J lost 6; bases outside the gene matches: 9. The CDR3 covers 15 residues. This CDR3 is CATSSSDRGVPEAFF. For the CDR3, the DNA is TGTGCCACCAGCTCATCGGACAGGGGGGTTCCTGAAGCTTTCTTT.

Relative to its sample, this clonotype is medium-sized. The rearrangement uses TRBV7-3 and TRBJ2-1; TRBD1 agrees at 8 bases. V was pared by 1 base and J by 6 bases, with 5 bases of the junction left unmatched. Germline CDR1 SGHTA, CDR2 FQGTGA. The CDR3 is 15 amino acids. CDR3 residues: CASSLIQGGGNEQFF. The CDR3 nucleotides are TGTGCCAGCAGCTTAATACAGGGGGGAGGCAATGAGCAGTTCTTC.

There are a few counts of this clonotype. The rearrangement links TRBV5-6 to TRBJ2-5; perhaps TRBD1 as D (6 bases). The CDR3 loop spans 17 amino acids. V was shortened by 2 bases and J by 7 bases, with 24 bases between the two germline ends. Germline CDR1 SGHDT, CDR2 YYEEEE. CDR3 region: CASSFLFSGASLVTQYF. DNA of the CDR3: TGTGCCAGCAGCTTCCTTTTTTCAGGGGCCTCCTTGGTGACCCAGTACTTC.

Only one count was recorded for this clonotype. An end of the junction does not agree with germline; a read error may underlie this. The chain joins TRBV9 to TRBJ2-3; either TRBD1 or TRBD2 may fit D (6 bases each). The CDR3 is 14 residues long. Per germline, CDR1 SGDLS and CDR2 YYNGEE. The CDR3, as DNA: TGTGCCAGCACCCAAGGGGGGTGGAGAGATACGCCGTATTTT. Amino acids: CASTQGGWRDTPYF. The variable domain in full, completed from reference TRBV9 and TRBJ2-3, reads DSGVTQTPKHLITATGQRVTLRCSPRSGDLSVYWYQQSLDQGLQFLIQYYNGEERAKGNILERFSAQQFPDLHSELNLSSLELGDSALYFCASTQGGWRDTPYFGPGTRLTVL.

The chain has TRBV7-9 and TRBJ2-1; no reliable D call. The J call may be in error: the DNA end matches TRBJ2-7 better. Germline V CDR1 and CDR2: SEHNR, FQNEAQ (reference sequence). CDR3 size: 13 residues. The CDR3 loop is CASSLAALHEQYF. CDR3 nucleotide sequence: TGTGCCAGCAGCTTAGCTGCCCTGCACGAGCAGTACTTC.

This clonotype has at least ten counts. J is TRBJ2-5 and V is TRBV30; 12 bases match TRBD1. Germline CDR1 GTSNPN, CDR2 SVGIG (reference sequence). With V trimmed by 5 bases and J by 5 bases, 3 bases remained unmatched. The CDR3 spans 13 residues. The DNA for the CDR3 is TGTGCCTGGGGGACAGGGGGCATGGAGACCCAGTACTTC. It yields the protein CAWGTGGMETQYF.

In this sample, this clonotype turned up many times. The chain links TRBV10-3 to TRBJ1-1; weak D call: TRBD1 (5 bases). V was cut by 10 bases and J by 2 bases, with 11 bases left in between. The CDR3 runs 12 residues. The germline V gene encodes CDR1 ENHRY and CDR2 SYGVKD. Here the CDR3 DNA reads TGTGCCACCGGGGACCTCAACACTGAAGCTTTCTTT. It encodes CATGDLNTEAFF.

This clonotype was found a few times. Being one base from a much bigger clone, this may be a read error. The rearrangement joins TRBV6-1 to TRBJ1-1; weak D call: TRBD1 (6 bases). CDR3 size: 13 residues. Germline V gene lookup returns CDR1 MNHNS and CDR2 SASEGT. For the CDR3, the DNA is TGTGCCTGCAGTGAGGGACAGAACACTGAAGCTTTCTTT. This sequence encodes CACSEGQNTEAFF.

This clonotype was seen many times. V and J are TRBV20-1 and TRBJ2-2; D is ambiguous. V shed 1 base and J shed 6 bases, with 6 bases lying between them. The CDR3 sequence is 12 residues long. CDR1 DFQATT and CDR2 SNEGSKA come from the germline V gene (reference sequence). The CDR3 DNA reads TGCAGTGCTAGAGCGCACCCCGGGGAGCTGTTTTTT. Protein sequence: CSARAHPGELFF.

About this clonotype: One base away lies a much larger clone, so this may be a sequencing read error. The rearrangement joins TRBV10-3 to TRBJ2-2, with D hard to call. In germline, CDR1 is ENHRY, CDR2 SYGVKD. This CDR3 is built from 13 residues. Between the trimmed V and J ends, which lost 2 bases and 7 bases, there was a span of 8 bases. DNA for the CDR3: TGTGCCATCAGTGAGCCGCAGGACGGGGAGCTGTTTTTT. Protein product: CAISEPQDGELFF.